This TCR beta chain was documented in a study of cytomegalovirus exposure and HLA in healthy donors. Concerning this clone itself: Its antigen is not identified. Distinct nucleotide sequences in the sample also encode this CDR3.

PCR primers comprised 60 Vbeta and 13 Jbeta primers. Sequencing was performed with immunoSEQ multiplex PCR; in TCRdb, only in-frame clones are kept and a portion is missing. The sample has some 150,000 clones; around 80% are singletons. This CDR3 has 19 residues. CDR1 is SGHRS and CDR2 is YFSETQ in the germline V gene. Trimming removed 3 bases from V and 0 bases from J; junction bases left unmatched: 11. The study, taken as a whole, reports: Among the sequence variants, a highly shared cluster was likely an artifact of sequencing.

Sequenced input: PBMCs. The chain is built from TRBV5-1 and TRBJ2-1; the match to TRBD2 covers 11 bases. This sequence was found in a man between 35 and 55 years old in good health and CMV-seronegative. The DNA of the CDR3 is TGCGCCAGCAGCTCTCAGGGGACTAGCGGAGGGAGCTCCTACAATGAGCAGTTCTTC. Its translation is CASSSQGTSGGSSYNEQFF.